The next 27 T cell receptor beta chains were all read from a single sample in a study of early T cells in non-severe SARS-CoV-2 infection. TCRdb reanalysed the 5' RACE reads using MiXCR and keeps one entry per CDR3 protein. The sample lists tens of thousands of distinct CDR3 sequences; around 5% were seen once. Sequenced: whole blood. These receptors were obtained from an adult who was a healthcare worker with PCR-confirmed SARS-CoV-2 infection or an uninfected control (not recorded which).

At least ten counts were recorded for this clonotype. J is TRBJ2-1 and V is TRBV13; tentatively, D is TRBD1 (5 bases). With 5 bases removed from V and 0 bases from J, the gap between germline ends came to 14 bases. Looked up from germline, CDR1 is PRHDT and CDR2 is FYEKMQ (reference sequence). This CDR3 spans 16 amino acids. The CDR3 DNA sequence: TGTGCCAGCAGCCAACGGACATTTAGCTCCTACAATGAGCAGTTCTTC. Translating it yields CASSQRTFSSYNEQFF.

This clonotype was picked up many times. The J gene is TRBJ2-2, the V gene TRBV7-9, with 8 bases identical to TRBD2. The CDR3 consists of 15 residues. Trimming at V came to 8 bases and at J to 4 bases, leaving 9 bases not matched to a gene. The germline V gene has CDR1 SEHNR and CDR2 FQNEAQ (reference sequence). CDR3 sequence reads: CASCKAGGRTGELFF. The CDR3 DNA reads as TGTGCCAGCTGTAAGGCGGGGGGACGCACCGGGGAGCTGTTTTTT.

As for this clonotype: This may be a read error, as it is one base from a much larger clone. The chain couples TRBV20-1 to TRBJ2-1; a possible D gene is TRBD2 (6 bases). The CDR3 totals 14 residues. Germline CDR1 reads DFQATT; CDR2 reads SNEGSKA (reference sequence). CDR3 residues: CGASVPGPTNEQFF. In DNA form, the CDR3 reads TGCGGTGCTAGCGTTCCGGGTCCAACCAATGAGCAGTTCTTC.

This chain uses TRBV6-4 with TRBJ2-1; TRBD2 matches at 9 bases. The CDR3 spans 11 residues. CDR1 MRHNA and CDR2 SNTAGT come from the germline V gene. With V trimmed by 10 bases and J by 7 bases, 2 bases remained unmatched. For the CDR3, the DNA is TGTGCCACGCGGGGGGGGAATGAGCAGTTCTTC. The encoded protein is CATRGGNEQFF.

This clonotype was counted ten times or more. This chain's CDR3 is CASSQNLLERDEQFF. The CDR3 region has the DNA TGCGCCAGCAGCCAAAATCTCTTGGAACGGGATGAGCAGTTCTTC. The chain uses TRBV4-1 and TRBJ2-1; D is unclear. Germline V gene lookup returns CDR1 MGHRA and CDR2 YSYEKL. V was pared by 2 bases and J by 8 bases, with 16 bases between. CDR3 length: 15 residues.

This clonotype was seen ten or more times. V usage is TRBV29-1 and J usage is TRBJ1-1; 11 positions agree with TRBD1. CDR1 and CDR2 (germline): SQVTM, ANQGSEA. This CDR3 region has 14 residues. The junction had 6 bases not matched to a gene; V was cut back by 4 bases and J by 5 bases. The CDR3 loop is CSVAGTGGATEAFF. The CDR3, as DNA: TGCAGCGTTGCCGGGACAGGGGGTGCGACTGAAGCTTTCTTT.

This clonotype appeared many times. J is TRBJ1-2 and V is TRBV7-2; D not resolved. This CDR3 is built from 14 residues. Deletions cut 5 bases from V and 0 bases from J, with 10 bases between. Germline values: CDR1 SGHTA, CDR2 FQGNSA. The CDR3 coding sequence is TGTGCCAGCAGCCCTAATGTAGCTAACTATGGCTACACCTTC. Translating it yields CASSPNVANYGYTF. The whole variable domain, filled in from reference TRBV7-2 and TRBJ1-2, reads GAGVSQSPSNKVTEKGKDVELRCDPISGHTALYWYRQSLGQGLEFLIYFQGNSAPDKSGLPSDRFSAERTGGSVSTLTIQRTQQEDSAVYLCASSPNVANYGYTFGSGTRLTVV.

J is TRBJ1-2 and V is TRBV28; tentative D call: TRBD1 (5 bases). The length of the CDR3 is 11 residues. Between the trimmed V and J ends, which lost 8 bases and 4 bases, there was a span of 8 bases. Germline V gene lookup returns CDR1 MDHEN and CDR2 SYDVKM. The CDR3 DNA is TGTGCCAGCGGGGGTTTCTATGGCTACACCTTC. Translated: CASGGFYGYTF.

This clonotype was observed many times. The chain couples TRBV7-2 to TRBJ1-5; D is unclear. From germline, CDR1 is SGHTA and CDR2 FQGNSA. The V and J ends lost 2 bases and 9 bases respectively, with 11 bases between them. This CDR3 comprises 13 residues. The CDR3 reads CASSLQDYRPQHF. CDR3 nucleotide sequence: TGTGCCAGCAGCTTACAGGACTACAGGCCCCAGCATTTT.

V gene TRBV7-2 combines with J gene TRBJ1-6; D is undetermined. V lost 1 base and J 0 bases, leaving 7 bases between the germline ends. The CDR3 is 16 amino acids. Germline lookup yields CDR1 SGHTA and CDR2 FQGNSA. This chain's CDR3 is CASSLGQSSYNSPLHF. The CDR3 coding sequence is TGTGCCAGCAGCTTAGGTCAGAGCTCCTATAATTCACCCCTCCACTTT.

In its sample, this clonotype was seen a few times. This chain links TRBV7-9 with TRBJ1-4, with unresolved D. Germline lookup yields CDR1 SEHNR and CDR2 FQNEAQ (reference sequence). This CDR3 spans 17 amino acids. V was pared by 5 bases and J by 4 bases, with 20 bases between. The CDR3, as DNA: TGTGCCAGCAGCCCTACTTCTACGGGAGGTTTTAATGAAAAACTGTTTTTT. Amino acid sequence: CASSPTSTGGFNEKLFF.

This chain connects TRBV27 to TRBJ1-1, with 8 bases matching TRBD1. V gave up 2 bases and J gave up 2 bases; unmatched junction bases: 1. Germline CDR1 is MNHEY and CDR2 is SMNVEV (reference sequence). The CDR3 is 14 residues long. The CDR3 nucleotides read TGTGCCAGCAGTTTAGGGACAGGTAACACTGAAGCTTTCTTT. This gives the protein CASSLGTGNTEAFF.

This clonotype has a handful of counts. The chain combines TRBV20-1 with TRBJ2-2; 7 bases fit TRBD1. Trimming cost V 1 base and J 3 bases; bases outside gene matches: 2. Germline CDR1 reads DFQATT; CDR2 reads SNEGSKA (reference sequence). There are 14 residues in the CDR3. The DNA for the CDR3 is TGCAGTGCTAGAGCTCAGGGGGACACCGGGGAGCTGTTTTTT. It translates to CSARAQGDTGELFF.

This clonotype was seen repeatedly, ten times or more. The rearrangement links TRBV5-6 to TRBJ1-2; D uncertain. CDR1 and CDR2 from the germline V gene are SGHDT and YYEEEE. V was clipped by 0 bases and J by 3 bases, with 12 bases between them. The CDR3 has 15 amino acids. In DNA, the CDR3 is TGTGCCAGCAGCTTGGGTCTATCTCCAGACTATGGCTACACCTTC. It yields the protein CASSLGLSPDYGYTF.

With respect to this clonotype: At one end the junction does not follow the germline gene, possibly because of a read error. The rearrangement joins TRBV19 to TRBJ1-5; maybe TRBD1 (5 bases). Per the germline V gene, CDR1 is LNHDA and CDR2 is SQIVND (reference sequence). The CDR3 has 15 residues. The CDR3 DNA reads as TGTGCCAGTAGTATAGGTGGGGGTAGCGATCAGCCCCAGCATTTT. Protein product: CASSIGGGSDQPQHF.

In its sample, this clonotype was seen a few times. Sequence at one end of the junction differs from germline and may be a read error. The rearrangement uses TRBV7-7 and TRBJ1-4; 8 bases line up with TRBD1. Germline CDR1 reads SSHAT; CDR2 reads FNYEAQ (reference sequence). CDR3 length: 15 amino acids. CDR3 sequence (DNA): TGTGCTAGCAGCACCGGACAGGGCGAGGGTGAAAAACTGTTTTTT. Protein sequence: CASSTGQGEGEKLFF.

Only a few counts were recorded for this clonotype. The chain is built from TRBV7-8 and TRBJ2-2; 7 bases match TRBD2. The CDR3 length is 16 residues. V lost 4 bases to trimming and J lost 6 bases; unmatched junction nucleotides: 11. The germline V gene encodes CDR1 SGHVS and CDR2 FQNEAQ. The CDR3 loop reads CASSSPWGRASGELFF. The CDR3 DNA sequence: TGTGCCAGCAGCTCCCCATGGGGGAGGGCTTCCGGGGAGCTGTTTTTT.

The table lists this clonotype with many counts. V and J are TRBV19 and TRBJ2-2; maybe TRBD2 (6 bases). V was shortened by 7 bases and J by 5 bases, with 14 bases between the two germline ends. Germline CDR1 is LNHDA and CDR2 is SQIVND (reference sequence). The CDR3 length is 14 residues. DNA of the CDR3: TGTGCCAGTACCATGGGTGGAGGGACCGGGGAGCTGTTTTTT. Its translation is CASTMGGGTGELFF.

This rearrangement joins TRBV5-4 to TRBJ2-7; 9 bases agree with TRBD1. Losses at the gene ends were 4 bases for V and 3 bases for J; bases not matched to a gene: 5. This CDR3 is 14 amino acids long. Germline CDR1 reads SGHNT; CDR2 reads YYREEE (reference sequence). CDR3 bases: TGTGCCAGCAGCAGGGGACAGGGCGACTACGAGCAGTACTTC. It is translated as CASSRGQGDYEQYF.

This clonotype was seen once. This chain links TRBV27 with TRBJ2-5; D is ambiguous. The V end lost 5 bases, the J end lost 1 base, and 8 bases lay between the germline ends. The CDR3 covers 13 residues. Germline values: CDR1 MNHEY, CDR2 SMNVEV (reference sequence). The CDR3 loop is CASSLNLQETQYF. For the CDR3, the DNA is TGTGCCAGCAGTCTAAACCTCCAAGAGACCCAGTACTTC.

Concerning this clonotype itself: At one end the junction does not follow the germline gene, possibly because of a read error. The CDR3: CASSYRGLSSYAF. The CDR3 nucleotides read TGTGCCAGCAGCTACAGGGGGTTAAGTAGCTACGCCTTC. The rearrangement joins TRBV9 to TRBJ1-2; 8 nucleotides line up with TRBD1. CDR1 and CDR2 (germline): SGDLS, YYNGEE. The CDR3 has 13 amino acids.

Many counts were recorded for this clonotype. The chain links TRBV28 to TRBJ2-3; D gene uncertain. Germline CDR1 MDHEN, CDR2 SYDVKM. V was pared by 5 bases and J by 7 bases, with 7 bases between. CDR3 length: 11 residues. The CDR3 DNA follows: TGTGCCAGCAGTGTTACCTATACGCAGTATTTT. Residues: CASSVTYTQYF.

In its sample, this clonotype was seen many times. This chain uses TRBV10-1 with TRBJ2-4, with D maybe TRBD1 (5 bases). Trimming removed 5 bases from V and 6 bases from J, with 11 bases in between. Germline V gene sequence: CDR1 WNHNN, CDR2 SYGVQD (reference sequence). The CDR3 is made up of 13 amino acids. The CDR3 loop is CASSHRQRNIQYF. The CDR3 DNA is TGCGCCAGCAGTCACAGACAGCGAAACATTCAGTACTTC.

This clonotype was seen at least ten times. V is TRBV5-1 and J is TRBJ1-1; 9 nucleotides align to TRBD1. Per germline, CDR1 SGHRS and CDR2 YFSETQ. The CDR3 contains 15 residues. J was trimmed by 3 bases and V by 4 bases; bases with no gene match: 7. CDR3 coding DNA: TGCGCCAGCAGCCCAGGACAGGGGTCGTACACTGAAGCTTTCTTT. Translation: CASSPGQGSYTEAFF.

The sample holds many counts of this clonotype. The rearrangement uses TRBV12-3 or TRBV12-4 and TRBJ1-4; 9 bases match TRBD1. J was trimmed by 14 bases and V by 6 bases; bases with no gene match: 4. The CDR3 loop spans 11 amino acids. DNA for the CDR3: TGTGCCAGCAGGGAACAGGGGGCTCTGTTTTTT. Translation: CASREQGALFF.

This clonotype appeared a few times. One junction end does not reproduce the germline sequence, and a read error may be involved. The CDR3 is CASSTRENTGELFF. The CDR3 region has the DNA TGTGCTAGCAGCACCAGGGAGAACACCGGGGAGCTGTTTTTT. The J gene is TRBJ2-2, the V gene TRBV7-7; D might be TRBD1 (5 bases). Germline assignment: CDR1 SSHAT and CDR2 FNYEAQ (reference sequence). The CDR3 covers 14 residues.

This clonotype was picked up many times. The chain has TRBV7-9 and TRBJ1-3, with D unclear. Germline values: CDR1 SEHNR, CDR2 FQNEAQ (reference sequence). Trimming shortened V by 0 bases and J by 9 bases, and 18 bases separated the two germline ends. CDR3 length equals 16 residues. The CDR3 sequence is CASSLAPRLGGVTIYF. The CDR3, as DNA: TGTGCCAGCAGCTTAGCGCCCAGACTCGGCGGGGTCACCATATATTTT.